This T cell receptor (beta chain) stems from a study of T cells in localized non-small cell lung cancer. Findings and caveats of the study: The study found T cell clonality highest in uninvolved adjacent lung, above tumor.

V was pared by 3 bases and J by 5 bases, with 13 bases between. The V gene's germline CDR1 is SGHTA and CDR2 FQGNSA. CDR3 length: 14 amino acids. To note about this clone: Its antigen is as yet unknown.

Clones were sequenced by immunoSEQ multiplex PCR, and TCRdb holds only the in-frame ones, with some missing. This table holds some 30,000 clones, around 80% found once. This receptor was identified in a male donor aged 60 or older with stage II squamous cell lung carcinoma. This chain joins TRBV7-2 and TRBJ1-1; a weak D match, TRBD1 (5 bases). The sample was peripheral blood, taken before any cancer treatment. The CDR3 is CASSLRLGVTEAFF. CDR3 in DNA: TGTGCCAGCAGCTTGAGACTAGGGGTGACTGAAGCTTTCTTT.